This TCR beta chain stems from a study of T cells after yellow fever vaccination (dated by TCRdb to between 2017 and 2020). For the wider study: Libraries from fractions with low cell numbers were prepared with the SMART-Seq v4 Ultra Low Input RNA kit. To follow T-cell clones before and after primary and booster YFV17D yellow fever vaccination, bulk TCR alpha and beta repertoires were sequenced over time. Two healthy male donors, one aged 18 to 29 and one aged 30 to 40 years, made up the cohort. Bulk PBMC replicates and cell subsets were isolated from blood drawn at multiple timepoints before and after both primary and secondary immunization. Study-wide conclusions, independent of this receptor: Compared with the primary T-cell response, the secondary T-cell response was faster but weaker, reaching its peak on day 5 rather than on day 15. Computational filtering was required because FACS-sorted repertoires could contain abundant contaminating clonotypes from the bulk population. A small share of clonotypes occurred in both CD4 and CD8 compartments, likely arising from convergent recombination. After the booster, most clones that had expanded after primary vaccination were detected again (approximately 96% of CD4 and around 88% of CD8), suggesting broad maintenance of memory. The study included only two donors, which limits how far the findings can be generalized.

The treatment or condition tag for this specimen amounts to: live attenuated yellow fever vaccine strain. Two biological replicates of bulk PBMCs were collected at each blood-draw timepoint. A standard Ficoll-Paque protocol was used to isolate PBMCs from peripheral blood. TriZol was used to extract RNA from bulk PBMCs, CD4 and CD8 fractions, and dextramer-positive and dextramer-negative fractions. Worth noting for this clonotype: Which antigen it targets is not known. No quality values exist for individual bases; no much larger clone is one base distant.

Spanning cysteine to phenylalanine, the CDR3 consists of 10 amino acids. The retained sequence is limited to the CDR3, 30 bases, with the frame set at the first base. A distance of 7 bases separates the germline ends of V and J, which lose 6 bases and 5 bases respectively. The germline V gene (reference sequence) provides CDR1 DFQATT and CDR2 SNEGSKA. TCR cDNA was synthesized by 5'RACE template switching, through which a universal primer site and unique molecular identifiers were introduced. Priming for cDNA synthesis came from both the TCR alpha and TCR beta constant segments. Libraries were amplified in two PCR steps, with sample barcodes and sequencing adapters added in the second step. Sequencing of libraries was performed on Illumina HiSeq 2500 (2x100 bp) or NovaSeq (2x150 bp). The published analysis was carried out like this. Reads were demultiplexed and collapsed into UMI consensus sequences with MIGEC, and V(D)J alignment was performed with MiXCR. Using edgeR on replicate PBMC samples, clonotypes were called vaccine-responding if FDR was below 0.01 and the log2 fold change was above 5 up to day 15. CD4 or CD8 identity was assigned to each bulk clonotype according to whether the clonotype was present at higher abundance in the sequenced CD4 repertoire or the sequenced CD8 repertoire. TCRdb took the public reads, trimmed them with fastp at Q25, ran MiXCR for clone calling and kept in-frame beta chains. Identical CDR3 proteins give one entry, which carries the most common genes and DNA. The V and J calls reflect TCRdb's pipeline rather than the authors' work. This sample holds more than 250,000 distinct CDR3 sequences; around 6.8% were observed only once. 18% of the sample is in the top ten clones.

The clonotype originates from a man younger than 35 who received the YFV17D yellow fever vaccine. Sequencing used PBMCs, obtained around 45 days after the first yellow fever vaccination. The rearrangement joined TRBV20-1 to TRBJ1-2, with no confident D gene call. The nucleotide sequence reads as follows: TGCAGTGCCCTTGATTATGGCTACACCTTC. Translated, this gives CSALDYGYTF.